This entry lists 11 T cell receptor beta chains sequenced from one sample in a study of cytomegalovirus exposure and HLA in healthy donors. PCR was performed using 60 Vbeta and 13 Jbeta primers. Using immunoSEQ multiplex PCR, the repertoire was profiled, and TCRdb retains in-frame clones only, with some absent. The sample records some 130,000 clones, around 79% being singletons. The sequenced sample consisted of PBMCs. The receptors were gathered from a man in his forties in good health and CMV-seropositive.

This clone was seen only once. DNA for the CDR3: TGTGCCAGCAGCTGGACTGTTTACAATGAGCAGTTCTTC. It encodes CASSWTVYNEQFF. The chain recombines TRBV7-9 with TRBJ2-1; tentative D call: TRBD2 (5 bases). Germline V CDR1 and CDR2: SEHNR, FQNEAQ (reference sequence). V was pared by 4 bases and J by 4 bases, with 8 bases between. This CDR3 has 13 residues.

The sample holds a few counts of this clone. This chain links TRBV11-3 with TRBJ1-2; TRBD1 agrees at 10 bases. This CDR3 region has 19 residues. Per germline, CDR1 SGHNT and CDR2 YENEEA. Trimming cost V 0 bases and J 2 bases; bases outside gene matches: 12. The CDR3, as DNA: TGTGCCAGCAGCTTAGAGGCCGGGACAGGGGCAACTACGAACTATGGCTACACCTTC. Protein sequence: CASSLEAGTGATTNYGYTF. Filled out from reference TRBV11-3 and TRBJ1-2, the complete variable domain reads EAGVVQSPRYKIIEKKQPVAFWCNPISGHNTLYWYLQNLGQGPELLIRYENEEAVDDSQLPKDRFSAERLKGVDSTLKIQPAELGDSAVYLCASSLEAGTGATTNYGYTFGSGTRLTVV.

The V gene is TRBV29-1, the J gene TRBJ1-5, with 8 bases identical to TRBD1. The J segment lost 1 base and the V segment lost 6 bases, leaving 5 bases of the junction unmatched. The CDR3 loop spans 14 amino acids. CDR1 and CDR2 (germline): SQVTM, ANQGSEA. CDR3 nucleotide sequence: TGCAGCGTCCAGGGGGCGGCGAGCAATCAGCCCCAGCATTTT. Translation: CSVQGAASNQPQHF.

This rearrangement joins TRBV5-5 to TRBJ2-7; weak D call: TRBD1 (6 bases). Germline CDR1 and CDR2: SGHKS and YYEKEE (reference sequence). The CDR3 runs 14 residues. Trimming shortened V by 0 bases and J by 2 bases, and 9 bases separated the two germline ends. The CDR3 is CASSLEGHTYEQYF. In DNA, the CDR3 is TGTGCCAGCAGCTTGGAGGGACATACCTACGAGCAGTACTTC.

For the CDR3, the DNA is TGTGCCAGCAGTGGGCTCAGGGGAAGTGGCAATCAGCCCCAGCATTTT. It encodes CASSGLRGSGNQPQHF. The V gene is TRBV6-1, the J gene TRBJ1-5, with D perhaps matching TRBD1 (6 bases). Germline loops: CDR1 MNHNS, CDR2 SASEGT. The CDR3 has 16 amino acids. V lost 4 bases to trimming and J lost 2 bases, with 15 bases between them.

The gene calls are TRBV5-6 and TRBJ1-5, with 7 nucleotides matching TRBD1. The CDR3 is 14 residues long. Germline CDR1 reads SGHDT; CDR2 reads YYEEEE. V shed 5 bases and J 5 bases; nucleotides not matched to a gene: 7. Here the CDR3 DNA reads TGTGCCAGCAGGCGGACAGGCTTCGATCAGCCCCAGCATTTT. Translation: CASRRTGFDQPQHF.

The chain uses TRBV5-1 and TRBJ1-3; D is possibly TRBD1 (5 bases). The length of the CDR3 is 16 residues. Germline CDR1 reads SGHRS; CDR2 reads YFSETQ. V was clipped by 4 bases and J by 0 bases, with 14 bases between them. CDR3 nucleotide sequence: TGCGCCAGCAGCCAGAACGGACAACTCTCTGGAAACACCATATATTTT. Protein: CASSQNGQLSGNTIYF.

The gene calls are TRBV28 and TRBJ2-3; D is perhaps TRBD2 (5 bases). The germline gives CDR1 MDHEN, CDR2 SYDVKM. The CDR3 has 16 amino acids. V lost 3 bases and J 5 bases, leaving 18 bases between the germline ends. CDR3 nucleotide sequence: TGTGCCAGCAGTTTGCGGGTAACTTCAACCCGAGATACGCAGTATTTT. The encoded protein is CASSLRVTSTRDTQYF.

J is TRBJ2-3 and V is TRBV6-5; the match to TRBD1 covers 10 bases. V gave up 6 bases and J gave up 3 bases; unmatched junction bases: 6. CDR1 is MNHEY and CDR2 is SVGAGI in the germline V gene. This CDR3 region has 15 residues. The CDR3: CASRRQGASTDTQYF. CDR3 in DNA: TGTGCCAGCAGAAGACAGGGGGCGAGTACAGATACGCAGTATTTT.

The chain uses TRBV29-1 and TRBJ1-1; the match to TRBD1 covers 8 bases. V lost 5 bases to trimming and J lost 10 bases; unmatched junction nucleotides: 15. CDR3 size: 14 residues. In germline, CDR1 is SQVTM, CDR2 ANQGSEA. DNA of the CDR3: TGCAGCGTTTCCGGTCATGCAGGGGGCCTGGTAGCTTTCTTT. Encoded protein: CSVSGHAGGLVAFF.

The rearrangement joins TRBV4-1 to TRBJ2-5, with D possibly matching TRBD1 (6 bases). The V gene lost 1 base and the J gene lost 5 bases, with 8 bases spanning the gap. CDR3 size: 13 residues. Germline lookup yields CDR1 MGHRA and CDR2 YSYEKL. The CDR3 protein is CASSQVRGETQYF. CDR3 nucleotides: TGCGCCAGCAGCCAAGTAAGGGGGGAGACCCAGTACTTC.